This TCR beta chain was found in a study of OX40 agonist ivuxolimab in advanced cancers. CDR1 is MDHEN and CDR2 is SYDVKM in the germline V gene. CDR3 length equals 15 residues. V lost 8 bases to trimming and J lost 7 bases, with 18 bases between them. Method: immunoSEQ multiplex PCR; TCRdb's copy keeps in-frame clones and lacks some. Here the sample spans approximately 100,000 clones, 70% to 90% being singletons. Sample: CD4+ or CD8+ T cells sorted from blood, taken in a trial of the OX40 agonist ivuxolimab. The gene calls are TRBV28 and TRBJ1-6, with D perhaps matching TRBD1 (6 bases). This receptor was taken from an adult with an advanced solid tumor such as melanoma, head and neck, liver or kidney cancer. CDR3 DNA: TGTGCCAGCGTCTGGGGGGGCGCGGGGAATTCACCCCTCCACTTT. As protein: CASVWGGAGNSPLHF.